The 16 T cell receptor beta chains in this list originate from one sample, sequenced in a study of blood T cell repertoires in COVID-19. Assay used: immunoSEQ multiplex PCR; TCRdb lists only in-frame clones, some missing. The sample has some 42,000 clones, roughly 81% seen once. Material: peripheral blood. These receptors came from a woman aged 70-85 years with acute or convalescent COVID-19.

This clone was picked up one time. V is TRBV29-1 and J is TRBJ1-2; 10 nucleotides match TRBD1. V was clipped by 6 bases and J by 12 bases; unmatched bases: 10. Germline V lookup: CDR1 SQVTM, CDR2 ANQGSEA. The CDR3 runs 12 residues. CDR3 loop: CSVHSPGTGDTF. CDR3 coding DNA: TGCAGCGTCCATTCTCCAGGGACAGGGGACACCTTC.

The rearrangement uses TRBV14 and TRBJ1-2; 8 nucleotides line up with TRBD1. The CDR3 has 15 residues. Germline CDR1 is SGHDN and CDR2 is FVKESK. V shed 4 bases, J shed 2 bases, and the junction held 6 bases outside the gene matches. CDR3 nucleotide sequence: TGTGCCAGCAGCCTTCGGACAGGGTGGAACTATGGCTACACCTTC. It specifies CASSLRTGWNYGYTF.

In regard to this clone: Because the CDR3's place on the DNA is in doubt, the DNA is left out and the CDR3 is given as listed by TCRdb. The V and J genes are TRBV5-6 and TRBJ2-7; the DNA was not used to check the table's D call, TRBD2. The CDR3 is made up of 12 amino acids, end residues included. CDR1 SGHDT and CDR2 YYEEEE come from the germline V gene. CDR3 amino acids: CASSLVGLGTYF.

This clone was seen a few times. The chain combines TRBV29-1 with TRBJ1-1, with D tentatively TRBD1 (6 bases). Germline assignment: CDR1 SQVTM and CDR2 ANQGSEA. The CDR3 totals 13 residues. Trimming removed 7 bases from V and 3 bases from J, with 15 bases in between. The DNA of the CDR3 is TGCAGCGCCAAGGGGGGGGCCTACACTGAAGCTTTCTTT. It encodes CSAKGGAYTEAFF.

V and J are TRBV7-3 and TRBJ1-1; D uncertain. Germline values: CDR1 SGHTA, CDR2 FQGTGA. This CDR3 spans 13 amino acids. V was clipped by 3 bases and J by 3 bases, with 8 bases between them. Here the CDR3 reads CASSLFTDTEAFF. The CDR3 DNA follows: TGTGCCAGCAGCTTGTTTACAGACACTGAAGCTTTCTTT. Drawing the rest from reference TRBV7-3 and TRBJ1-1, the complete variable domain is GAGVSQTPSNKVTEKGKYVELRCDPISGHTALYWYRQSLGQGPEFLIYFQGTGAADDSGLPNDRFFAVRPEGSVSTLKIQRTERGDSAVYLCASSLFTDTEAFFGQGTRLTVV.

The chain has TRBV19 and TRBJ2-1, with D possibly matching TRBD2 (6 bases). The CDR3 contains 15 residues. Germline loops: CDR1 LNHDA, CDR2 SQIVND (reference sequence). Trimming cost V 3 bases and J 6 bases, with 15 bases left between them. The CDR3 sequence: CASSILPAGTNEQFF. Here the CDR3 DNA reads TGTGCCAGTAGTATTCTCCCGGCGGGAACCAATGAGCAGTTCTTC.

The rearrangement joins TRBV28 to TRBJ1-2; D gene ambiguous. CDR1 and CDR2 from the germline V gene are MDHEN and SYDVKM. The ends were cut back, 3 bases at V and 4 bases at J, with 6 bases in the middle. CDR3 length: 12 residues. CDR3 bases: TGTGCCAGCAGTTTTGGCAGCTATGGCTACACCTTC. This codes for CASSFGSYGYTF.

The chain recombines TRBV20-1 with TRBJ2-3; 13 bases fit TRBD2. The ends lost 3 bases at V and 2 bases at J; junction bases unmatched: 11. Per the germline V gene, CDR1 is DFQATT and CDR2 is SNEGSKA (reference sequence). CDR3 length: 18 amino acids. The CDR3 sequence is CSASQLAGGDYYTDTQYF. CDR3 coding DNA: TGCAGTGCTAGTCAACTAGCGGGGGGGGACTACTACACAGATACGCAGTATTTT.

The chain recombines TRBV27 with TRBJ1-5; TRBD1 agrees at 8 bases. The CDR3 runs to 14 residues. Germline CDR1 is MNHEY and CDR2 is SMNVEV (reference sequence). Trimming cost V 4 bases and J 5 bases; bases outside gene matches: 4. The CDR3 DNA follows: TGTGCCAGCAGTTCGGGGACAGGCTATCAGCCCCAGCATTTT. Amino acids: CASSSGTGYQPQHF.

This chain uses TRBV7-2 with TRBJ1-1; D unclear. The germline V gene has CDR1 SGHTA and CDR2 FQGNSA. V was shortened by 5 bases and J by 4 bases, with 14 bases between the two germline ends. The CDR3 runs 14 residues. CDR3 coding DNA: TGTGCCAGCAGCCCCTGGGGAGGTTCCACTGAAGCTTTCTTT. Residues: CASSPWGGSTEAFF.

This chain joins TRBV6-5 and TRBJ2-2; 8 positions match TRBD1. Unmatched junction bases numbered 4, after V lost 6 bases and J lost 1 base. This CDR3 has 15 residues. CDR1 and CDR2 (germline): MNHEY, SVGAGI. CDR3 sequence (DNA): TGTGCCAGCAGCACCGGACAGGGGAACACCGGGGAGCTGTTTTTT. It codes for CASSTGQGNTGELFF.

This clone was counted at least ten times. CDR3 DNA sequence: TGTGCCAGCTCACCACAGGGGGCGTCCACTGAAGCTTTCTTT. Translation gives CASSPQGASTEAFF. This chain uses TRBV18 with TRBJ1-1; 7 bases are a match to TRBD1. The CDR3 is made up of 14 amino acids. Germline CDR1 is KGHSH and CDR2 is LQKENI. The J segment lost 4 bases and the V segment lost 1 base, leaving 3 bases of the junction unmatched.

This clone was observed a single time. The chain employs TRBV19 and TRBJ2-7; a possible D gene is TRBD1 (6 bases). CDR3 length equals 13 residues. Per germline, CDR1 LNHDA and CDR2 SQIVND (reference sequence). V was cut by 3 bases and J by 7 bases, with 13 bases left in between. In nucleotides, the CDR3 is TGTGCCAGTAGTATGGTCTTTGGGACAGAGCAGTACTTC. It translates to CASSMVFGTEQYF.

This sequence joins TRBV19 and TRBJ2-2; D is ambiguous. Trimming shortened V by 8 bases and J by 1 base, and 11 bases separated the two germline ends. The CDR3 contains 14 residues. Germline loops: CDR1 LNHDA, CDR2 SQIVND (reference sequence). DNA of the CDR3: TGTGCCAGTGAAGCCGTCCGGAACACCGGGGAGCTGTTTTTT. Protein sequence: CASEAVRNTGELFF.

The V gene is TRBV10-1, the J gene TRBJ2-1; perhaps TRBD1 as D (5 bases). V was trimmed by 5 bases and J by 8 bases, leaving 13 bases between them. Looked up from germline, CDR1 is WNHNN and CDR2 is SYGVQD (reference sequence). The length of the CDR3 is 13 residues. The CDR3 sequence is CASSKQVWDEQFF. In DNA, the CDR3 is TGCGCCAGCAGTAAACAGGTCTGGGATGAGCAGTTCTTC.

This rearrangement joins TRBV11-3 to TRBJ2-7; weak D call: TRBD1 (6 bases). The germline V gene encodes CDR1 SGHNT and CDR2 YENEEA. The V and J ends lost 5 bases and 5 bases respectively, with 10 bases between them. This CDR3 has 12 amino acids. The CDR3 sequence is CASSPTGNEQYF. CDR3 nucleotide sequence: TGTGCCAGCAGCCCGACAGGTAACGAGCAGTACTTC. The full variable domain, its missing parts supplied by reference TRBV11-3 and TRBJ2-7, is EAGVVQSPRYKIIEKKQPVAFWCNPISGHNTLYWYLQNLGQGPELLIRYENEEAVDDSQLPKDRFSAERLKGVDSTLKIQPAELGDSAVYLCASSPTGNEQYFGPGTRLTVT.